This T cell receptor beta chain derives from a study of T cell responses to AZD1222 COVID-19 vaccine. Findings of the study overall: Once two AZD1222 doses were given, Spike-specific TCR breadth and depth went up.

CDR1 is MNHEY, CDR2 SMNVEV, per germline (reference sequence). CDR3 length: 14 amino acids. V was clipped by 7 bases and J by 1 base, with 13 bases between them. Concerning this clone itself: Antigen specificity is unknown.

The repertoire was sequenced with immunoSEQ multiplex PCR; TCRdb's copy has only in-frame clones and lacks some. The sample carries some 140,000 clones, 80% to 90% recorded once. The chain uses TRBV27 and TRBJ2-5; D is uncertain. The sequence was collected from an adult who received the AZD1222 COVID-19 vaccine. This material consisted of peripheral blood, taken 28 days after the second AZD1222 dose. The CDR3 nucleotides read TGTGCCAGCAAAATCTTACCCTTCCAAGAGACCCAGTACTTC. It codes for CASKILPFQETQYF.